This TCR beta chain is drawn from a study of regulatory T cells in long-lasting Graves disease (dated by TCRdb to about 2021). About the investigation overall: Patients with newly diagnosed Graves' disease had been on antithyroid drugs for under 3 months. Peripheral blood TCR sequencing and RNA sequencing compared persistent Graves' disease patients with newly diagnosed Graves' disease patients. A total of around 35 samples underwent TCR sequencing: some 13 from persistent and around 20 from newly diagnosed Graves' disease patients. The study was conducted in China and was registered as a clinical trial. General conclusions and limits of the study: Preferential use of TRBV28, TRBJ1-2 and TRBJ2-5 was observed in persistent disease, whereas TRBV20-1 and TRBJ2-1 were favored in newly diagnosed disease. Sequencing and analysis were limited to the TCR beta chain. Persistent Graves' disease patients showed lower TCR Shannon entropy and fewer highly expanded clones than newly diagnosed patients, suggesting clonal expansion. The authors acknowledged the small sample size as a limitation that may reduce accuracy. The study examined only peripheral blood because the primary lesion, thyroid tissue, could not be accessed. Patients with persistent disease shared more public clonotypes (fewer than 3,000) than newly diagnosed patients did (roughly 970).

The germline V end is reduced by 0 bases and the J end by 5 bases; junction bases left unmatched: 12. The germline V gene (reference sequence) supplies CDR1 LGHDT and CDR2 YNNKEL. The CDR3 runs 17 residues from the cysteine to the phenylalanine. The DNA shown is the 51-base CDR3, in frame from base 1. This specimen's time point label, per the study, means: newly diagnosed GD, antithyroid drugs for less than 3 months. For both TCR sequencing and RNA sequencing, RNA was extracted from PBMCs using TRIzol. The diagnosis of Graves' disease followed American Thyroid Association guidelines. Patients were recruited from an endocrinology department in Xi'an, China. From each patient, 7.5 to 10 milliliters of peripheral blood was collected into an EDTA anticoagulant tube. Ficoll Paque Plus density gradient separation was used to isolate PBMCs, and no further T cell sorting was performed. An Agilent 2100 Bioanalyzer and agarose gel were used to check RNA quality, and a NanoDrop 2000 was used to measure RNA concentration.

A few counts support this clonotype. Its antigen is still unknown. Per-base qualities were not stored, and no clone one base away is much larger. The library was made by multiplex PCR. Sequencing was carried out with an Illumina HiSeq 4000. CDR3 regions were amplified by Arm-PCR with iRepertoire HTBI primers to construct TCR beta libraries. Before sequencing, the PCR products went through gel purification. As for the original processing: Gene usage analysis of CDR3 amino acid clonotypes used the approximately 62 TRBV and more than 13 TRBJ segments found across samples. COPE and FqMerger were used to merge the filtered high-quality paired reads into contigs. BLAST was used to align contigs to IMGT TRBV, TRBD and TRBJ reference genes, with CDR3 defined following IMGT. Highly expanded clones were defined as clonotypes with a frequency above 0.1%. Shannon entropy was used to measure repertoire diversity, and the Gini coefficient was used to measure V-J evenness. A clonotype was considered public if more than one individual shared it. In TCRdb, the public reads were trimmed at Q25 with fastp and aligned with MiXCR, with productive beta chains retained. Every CDR3 protein is listed once, alongside the most common genes and DNA of its rows. The V and J calls come from TCRdb's annotation, not from the publication. The table for this sample lists approximately 400,000 distinct CDR3 sequences; about 15% of them were counted only once. The ten top clones hold approximately 16% of the sample.

This sample also belongs to another study, concerning T cells in Graves' hyperthyroidism and ophthalmopathy. From the second report: A patient counted as having stable Graves' hyperthyroidism if no progression to ophthalmopathy occurred over 18 months of follow-up. The hyperthyroidism patients were between 18 and 65 years old and newly diagnosed, with a disease duration of less than 2 months. Exclusion was applied to patients with uncontrolled infections, other autoimmune diseases, pregnancy or lactation. Diagnoses were established on the basis of clinical symptoms, serum thyroxine and TRAb, thyroid ultrasound, and orbital computed tomography. A first-round RT-PCR of the TCR CDR3 used the HTBI primer set with the Qiagen OneStep RT-PCR kit. Most expanded thyroid clonotypes (frequency above 0.001) were also detected in blood, suggesting blood repertoires may reflect thyroid immune responses. In cross-validation, a model built on a 13 V-J signature told ophthalmopathy apart from stable hyperthyroidism with about 90% sensitivity and approximately 84% specificity, and in testing the same model reached 80%/75%. During validation, the model predicted progression to ophthalmopathy a median of approximately six months ahead of onset, with more than 55% sensitivity and 72.22% specificity. To identify distinguishing TCR V-J signatures, a discovery cohort of around 100 patients was used, comprising 43 with Graves' ophthalmopathy and 55 to 65 with stable Graves' hyperthyroidism. Prospective prediction of ophthalmopathy was tested in an independent validation cohort of approximately 19 hyperthyroidism patients and 17 patients who later progressed to ophthalmopathy. The 90 or so discovery patients were randomly split 7:3 into training and test sets. In six Graves' hyperthyroidism patients, the study also compared T-cell repertoires from thyroid tissue with T-cell repertoires from blood. Following sampling, methimazole starting at 30 mg daily was given to hyperthyroidism patients, and high-dose intravenous methylprednisolone was given to ophthalmopathy patients. Libraries were constructed in a second round of multiplex PCR, after which size selection and purification were performed. Paired-end sequencing of the libraries was performed with 100 bp reads on an Illumina HiSeq2000. SOAPnuke was used to process the raw data, throwing out any read that contained adapters or uncalled bases, had a mean Phred below 15, or lacked an exact constant-primer or identifier match. High-quality paired reads were merged using COPE v1.2.5, and each unique nucleotide sequence was defined as a clonotype. MiTCR v1.1 was used to align the clonotypes against IMGT TRBV, TRBD and TRBJ reference segments. Only V-J combinations with frequency above 0.0001, covering approximately 99% of repertoires, were analysed. The TCS score was defined as the ratio of F50 (clonal expansion) to E x V (chaos), calculated using BLOSUM62-based TCRdist between CDR3 peptides within each V-J. Welch's t-statistics and random forest reduced fewer than 550 V-J features to about 13, which were used in a naive Bayes classifier (R e1071). No statistical method was used to set the sample size in advance, and investigators knew the group allocation. TCR Vbeta CDR3 sequencing of 130 to 150 peripheral blood samples (43 ophthalmopathy, roughly 72 hyperthyroidism and roughly 17 progressor patients) is reported in the paper.

Recombination joined TRBV3-1 with TRBJ1-2, with 7 junctional bases fitting TRBD1. This TCR was sampled from a woman younger than 45 with Graves disease. Donor details come from another sample of the same person, matched by shared clones. Sequencing was performed on peripheral blood mononuclear cells (PBMCs), taken at new diagnosis, from a patient treated with antithyroid drugs. The encoded CDR3 is CASSQDGTGAWVYGYTF. The nucleotide sequence reads TGTGCCAGCAGCCAAGATGGCACAGGGGCCTGGGTTTATGGCTACACCTTC.